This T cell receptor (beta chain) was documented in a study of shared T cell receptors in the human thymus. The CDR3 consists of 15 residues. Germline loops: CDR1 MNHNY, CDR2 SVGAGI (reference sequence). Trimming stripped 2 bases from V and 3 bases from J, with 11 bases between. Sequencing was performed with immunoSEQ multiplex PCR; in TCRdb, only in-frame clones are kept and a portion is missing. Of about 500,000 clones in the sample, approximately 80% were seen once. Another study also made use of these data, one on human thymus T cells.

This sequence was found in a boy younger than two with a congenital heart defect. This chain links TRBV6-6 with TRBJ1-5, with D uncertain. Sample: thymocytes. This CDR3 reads CASSYHEEPNQPQHF. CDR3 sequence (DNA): TGTGCCAGCAGTTACCATGAGGAGCCCAATCAGCCCCAGCATTTT.